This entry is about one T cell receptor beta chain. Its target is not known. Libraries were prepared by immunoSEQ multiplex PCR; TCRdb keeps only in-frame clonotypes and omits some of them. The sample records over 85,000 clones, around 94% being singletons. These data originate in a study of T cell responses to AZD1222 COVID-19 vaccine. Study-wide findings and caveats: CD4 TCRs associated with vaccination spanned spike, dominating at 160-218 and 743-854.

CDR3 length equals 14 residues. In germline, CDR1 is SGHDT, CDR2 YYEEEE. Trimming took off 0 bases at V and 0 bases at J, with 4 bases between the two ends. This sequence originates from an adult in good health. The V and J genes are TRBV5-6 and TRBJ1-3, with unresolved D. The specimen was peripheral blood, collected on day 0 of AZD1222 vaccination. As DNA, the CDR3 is TGTGCCAGCAGCTTGGGCCCCTCTGGAAACACCATATATTTT. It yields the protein CASSLGPSGNTIYF.